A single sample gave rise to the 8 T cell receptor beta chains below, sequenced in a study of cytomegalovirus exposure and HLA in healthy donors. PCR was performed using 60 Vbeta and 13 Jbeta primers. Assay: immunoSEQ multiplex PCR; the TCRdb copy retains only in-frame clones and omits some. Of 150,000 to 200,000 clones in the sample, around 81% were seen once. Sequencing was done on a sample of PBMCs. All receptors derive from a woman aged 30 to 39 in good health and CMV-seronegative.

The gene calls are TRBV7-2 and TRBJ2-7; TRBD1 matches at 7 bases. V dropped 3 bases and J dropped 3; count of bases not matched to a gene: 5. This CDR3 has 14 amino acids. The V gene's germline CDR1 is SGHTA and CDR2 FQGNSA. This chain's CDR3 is CASSFTQGVYEQYF. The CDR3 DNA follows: TGTGCCAGCAGCTTTACGCAGGGGGTCTACGAGCAGTACTTC.

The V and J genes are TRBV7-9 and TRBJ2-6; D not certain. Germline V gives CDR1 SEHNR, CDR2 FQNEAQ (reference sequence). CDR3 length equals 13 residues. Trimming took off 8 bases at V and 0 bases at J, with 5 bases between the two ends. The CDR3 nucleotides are TGTGCCAGCGAGAACTCTGGGGCCAACGTCCTGACTTTC. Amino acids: CASENSGANVLTF.

Here the CDR3 DNA reads TGTGCCAGAAGCTTGGGTACATCCCTGAACACTGAAGCTTTCTTT. Its protein is CARSLGTSLNTEAFF. The rearrangement joins TRBV5-3 to TRBJ1-1, with D unresolved. TRBV5-3 carries the ORF label, with uncertain function. The CDR3 totals 15 residues. V lost 0 bases, J lost 0 bases, and 9 bases lay in between.

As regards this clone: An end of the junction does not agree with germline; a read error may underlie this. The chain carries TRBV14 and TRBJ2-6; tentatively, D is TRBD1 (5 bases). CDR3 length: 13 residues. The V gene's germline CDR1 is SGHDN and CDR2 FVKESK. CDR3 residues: CASSQAGANGLTF. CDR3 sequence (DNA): TGTGCCAGCAGCCAAGCTGGGGCCAACGGCCTGACTTTC.

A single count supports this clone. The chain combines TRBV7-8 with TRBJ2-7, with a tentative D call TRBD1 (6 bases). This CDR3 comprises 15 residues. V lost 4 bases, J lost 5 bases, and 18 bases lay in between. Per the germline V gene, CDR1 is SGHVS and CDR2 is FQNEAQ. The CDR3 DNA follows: TGTGCCAGCAGCTACACAACAGGGAGAGGCAACGAGCAGTACTTC. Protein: CASSYTTGRGNEQYF.

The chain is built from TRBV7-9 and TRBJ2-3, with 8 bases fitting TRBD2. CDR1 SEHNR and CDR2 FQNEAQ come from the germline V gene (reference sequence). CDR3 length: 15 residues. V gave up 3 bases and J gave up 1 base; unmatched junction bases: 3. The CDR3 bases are TGTGCCAGCAGCTTTCCGGGGGGGGGCACAGATACGCAGTATTTT. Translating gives CASSFPGGGTDTQYF.

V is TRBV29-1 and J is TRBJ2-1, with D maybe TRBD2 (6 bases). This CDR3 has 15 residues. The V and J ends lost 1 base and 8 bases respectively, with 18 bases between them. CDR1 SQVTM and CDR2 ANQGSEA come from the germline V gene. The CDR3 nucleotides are TGCAGCGTTGAAGCCCCCGACCGGGACTGGGATGAGCAGTTCTTC. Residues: CSVEAPDRDWDEQFF.

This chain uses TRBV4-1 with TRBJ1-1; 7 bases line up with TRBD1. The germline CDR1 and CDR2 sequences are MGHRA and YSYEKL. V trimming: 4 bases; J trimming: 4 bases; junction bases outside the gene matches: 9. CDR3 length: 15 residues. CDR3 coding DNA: TGCGCCAGCAGCCGCAGGGGGGTCGATCGCACTGAAGCTTTCTTT. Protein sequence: CASSRRGVDRTEAFF.